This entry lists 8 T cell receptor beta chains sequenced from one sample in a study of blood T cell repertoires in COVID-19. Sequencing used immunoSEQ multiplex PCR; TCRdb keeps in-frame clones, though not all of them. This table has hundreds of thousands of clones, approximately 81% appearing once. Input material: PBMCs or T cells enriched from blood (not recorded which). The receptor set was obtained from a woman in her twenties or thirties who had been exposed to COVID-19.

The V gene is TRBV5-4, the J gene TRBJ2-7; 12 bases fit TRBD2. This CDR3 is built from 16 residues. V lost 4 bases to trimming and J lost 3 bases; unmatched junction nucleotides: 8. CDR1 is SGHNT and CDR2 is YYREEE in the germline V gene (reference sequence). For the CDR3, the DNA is TGTGCCAGCAGCCCTTGGACTAGCGGGACGGGCTACGAGCAGTACTTC. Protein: CASSPWTSGTGYEQYF.

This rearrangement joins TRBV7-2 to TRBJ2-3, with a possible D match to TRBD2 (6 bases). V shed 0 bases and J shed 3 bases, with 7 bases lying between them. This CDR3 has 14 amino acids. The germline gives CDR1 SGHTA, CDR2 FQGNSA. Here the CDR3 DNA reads TGTGCCAGCAGCTTAGCGAGCGGGACAGATACGCAGTATTTT. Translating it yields CASSLASGTDTQYF.

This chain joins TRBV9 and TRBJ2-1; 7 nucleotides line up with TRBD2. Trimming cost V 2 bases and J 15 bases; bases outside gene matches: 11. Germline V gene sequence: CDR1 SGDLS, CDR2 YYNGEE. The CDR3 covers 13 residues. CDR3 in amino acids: CASSVFEGGTPFF. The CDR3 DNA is TGTGCCAGCAGCGTGTTTGAGGGAGGGACTCCGTTCTTC.

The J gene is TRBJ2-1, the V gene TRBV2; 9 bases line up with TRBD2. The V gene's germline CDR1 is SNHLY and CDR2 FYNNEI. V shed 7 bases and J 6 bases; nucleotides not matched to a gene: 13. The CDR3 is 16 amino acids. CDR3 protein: CASIILTSGSGNEQFF. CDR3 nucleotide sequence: TGTGCCAGCATCATTCTTACTAGCGGGTCCGGCAATGAGCAGTTCTTC. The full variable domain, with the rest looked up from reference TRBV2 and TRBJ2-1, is EPEVTQTPSHQVTQMGQEVILRCVPISNHLYFYWYRQILGQKVEFLVSFYNNEISEKSEIFDDQFSVERPDGSNFTLKIRSTKLEDSAMYFCASIILTSGSGNEQFFGPGTRLTVL.

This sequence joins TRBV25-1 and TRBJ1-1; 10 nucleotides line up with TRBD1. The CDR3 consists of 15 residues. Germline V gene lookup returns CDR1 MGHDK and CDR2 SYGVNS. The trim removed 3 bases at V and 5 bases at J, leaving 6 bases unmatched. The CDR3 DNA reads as TGTGCCAGCAGTGACGGGACAGGGGTTGGGACTGAAGCTTTCTTT. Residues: CASSDGTGVGTEAFF.

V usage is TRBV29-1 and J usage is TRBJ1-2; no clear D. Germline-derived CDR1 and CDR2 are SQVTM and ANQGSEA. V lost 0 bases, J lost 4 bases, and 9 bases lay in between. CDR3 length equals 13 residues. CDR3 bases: TGCAGCGTTGAAGATACCAGGCTCTATGGCTACACCTTC. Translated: CSVEDTRLYGYTF. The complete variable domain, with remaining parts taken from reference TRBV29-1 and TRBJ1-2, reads SAVISQKPSRDICQRGTSLTIQCQVDSQVTMMFWYRQQPGQSLTLIATANQGSEATYESGFVIDKFPISRPNLTFSTLTVSNMSPEDSSIYLCSVEDTRLYGYTFGSGTRLTVV.

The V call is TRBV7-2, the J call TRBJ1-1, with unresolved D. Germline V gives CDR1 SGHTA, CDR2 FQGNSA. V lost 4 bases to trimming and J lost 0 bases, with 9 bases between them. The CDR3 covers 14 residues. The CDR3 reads CASSSTQLNTEAFF. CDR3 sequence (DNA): TGTGCCAGCAGCTCAACTCAATTGAACACTGAAGCTTTCTTT.

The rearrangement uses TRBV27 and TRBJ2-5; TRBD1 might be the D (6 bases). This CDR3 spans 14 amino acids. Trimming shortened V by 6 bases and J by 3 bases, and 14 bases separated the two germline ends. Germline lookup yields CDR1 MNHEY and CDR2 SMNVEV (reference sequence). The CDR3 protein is CASSRGSSKETQYF. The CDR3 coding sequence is TGTGCCAGCAGCAGGGGCAGCTCAAAAGAGACCCAGTACTTC.